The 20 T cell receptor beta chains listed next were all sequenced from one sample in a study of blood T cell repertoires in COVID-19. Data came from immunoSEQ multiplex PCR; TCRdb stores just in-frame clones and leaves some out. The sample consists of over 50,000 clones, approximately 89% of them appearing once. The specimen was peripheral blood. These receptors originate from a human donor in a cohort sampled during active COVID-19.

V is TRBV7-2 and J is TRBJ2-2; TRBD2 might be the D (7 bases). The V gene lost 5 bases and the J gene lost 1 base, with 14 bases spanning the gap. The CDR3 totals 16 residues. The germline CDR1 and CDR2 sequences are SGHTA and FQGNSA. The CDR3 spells CASSHGGTLNTGELFF. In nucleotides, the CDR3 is TGTGCCAGCAGCCACGGGGGGACACTGAACACCGGGGAGCTGTTTTTT.

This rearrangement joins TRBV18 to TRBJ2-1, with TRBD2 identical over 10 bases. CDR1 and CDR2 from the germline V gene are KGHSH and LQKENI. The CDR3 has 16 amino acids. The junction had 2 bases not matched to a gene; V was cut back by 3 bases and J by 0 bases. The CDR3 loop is CASSPGLAVSYNEQFF. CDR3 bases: TGTGCCAGCTCACCCGGACTAGCGGTCTCCTACAATGAGCAGTTCTTC. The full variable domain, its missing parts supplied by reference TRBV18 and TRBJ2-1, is NAGVMQNPRHLVRRRGQEARLRCSPMKGHSHVYWYRQLPEEGLKFMVYLQKENIIDESGMPKERFSAEFPKEGPSILRIQQVVRGDSAAYFCASSPGLAVSYNEQFFGPGTRLTVL.

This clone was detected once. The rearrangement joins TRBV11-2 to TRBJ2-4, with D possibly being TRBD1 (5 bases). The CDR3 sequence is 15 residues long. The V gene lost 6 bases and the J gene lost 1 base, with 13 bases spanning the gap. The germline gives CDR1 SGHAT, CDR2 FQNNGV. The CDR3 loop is CASSSIPGAKNIQYF. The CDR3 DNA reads TGTGCCAGCAGTTCGATCCCAGGGGCCAAAAACATTCAGTACTTC.

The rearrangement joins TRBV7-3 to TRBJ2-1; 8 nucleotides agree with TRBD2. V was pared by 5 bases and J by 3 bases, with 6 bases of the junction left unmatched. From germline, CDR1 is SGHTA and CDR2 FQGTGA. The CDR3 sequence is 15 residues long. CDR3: CASSRVAGGYNEQFF. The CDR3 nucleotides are TGTGCCAGCAGCCGTGTTGCGGGGGGCTACAATGAGCAGTTCTTC. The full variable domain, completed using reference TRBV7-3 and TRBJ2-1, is GAGVSQTPSNKVTEKGKYVELRCDPISGHTALYWYRQSLGQGPEFLIYFQGTGAADDSGLPNDRFFAVRPEGSVSTLKIQRTERGDSAVYLCASSRVAGGYNEQFFGPGTRLTVL.

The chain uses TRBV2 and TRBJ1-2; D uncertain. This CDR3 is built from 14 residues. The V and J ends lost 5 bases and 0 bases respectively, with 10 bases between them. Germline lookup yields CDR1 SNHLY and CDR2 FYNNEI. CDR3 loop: CASSRRDPNYGYTF. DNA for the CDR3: TGTGCCAGCAGTCGGAGAGACCCTAACTATGGCTACACCTTC.

CDR3: CATSGSGGKNEQFF. In nucleotides, the CDR3 is TGTGCCACCAGTGGTTCAGGGGGGAAGAATGAGCAGTTCTTC. V gene TRBV24-1 combines with J gene TRBJ2-1; the D gene is possibly TRBD1 (7 bases). Germline lookup yields CDR1 KGHDR and CDR2 SFDVKD. Trimming cost V 5 bases and J 7 bases, with 14 bases left between them. The CDR3 loop spans 14 amino acids.

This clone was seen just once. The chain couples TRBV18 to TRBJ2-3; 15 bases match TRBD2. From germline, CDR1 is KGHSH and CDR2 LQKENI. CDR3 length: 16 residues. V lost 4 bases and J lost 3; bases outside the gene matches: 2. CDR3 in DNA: TGTGCCAGCTCACGGACTAGCGGGGGGGCTACAGATACGCAGTATTTT. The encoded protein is CASSRTSGGATDTQYF.

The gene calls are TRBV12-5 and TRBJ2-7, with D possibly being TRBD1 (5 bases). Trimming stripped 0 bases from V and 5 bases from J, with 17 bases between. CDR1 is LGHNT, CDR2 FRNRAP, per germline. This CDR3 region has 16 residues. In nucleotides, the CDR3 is TGTGCTAGTGGTTTGGTAATGGCAGGGCGACTGGACGAGCAGTACTTC. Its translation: CASGLVMAGRLDEQYF.

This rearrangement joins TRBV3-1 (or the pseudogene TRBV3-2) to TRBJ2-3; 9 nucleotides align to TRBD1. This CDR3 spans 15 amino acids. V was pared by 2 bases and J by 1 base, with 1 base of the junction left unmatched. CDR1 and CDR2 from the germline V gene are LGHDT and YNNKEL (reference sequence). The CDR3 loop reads CASSQRTGGTDTQYF. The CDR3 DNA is TGTGCCAGCAGCCAAAGGACAGGGGGCACAGATACGCAGTATTTT.

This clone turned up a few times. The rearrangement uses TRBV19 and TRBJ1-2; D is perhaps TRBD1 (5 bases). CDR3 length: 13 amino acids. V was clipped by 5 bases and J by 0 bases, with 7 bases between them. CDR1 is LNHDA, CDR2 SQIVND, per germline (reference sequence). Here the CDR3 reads CASSRQPNYGYTF. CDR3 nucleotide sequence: TGTGCCAGTAGTCGACAGCCTAACTATGGCTACACCTTC.

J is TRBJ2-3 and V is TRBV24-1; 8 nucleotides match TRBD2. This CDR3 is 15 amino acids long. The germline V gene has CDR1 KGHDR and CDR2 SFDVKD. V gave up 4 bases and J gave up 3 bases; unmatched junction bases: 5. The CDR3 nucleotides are TGTGCCACCAGTGAAGCGGGAGAGAGGACAGATACGCAGTATTTT. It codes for CATSEAGERTDTQYF.

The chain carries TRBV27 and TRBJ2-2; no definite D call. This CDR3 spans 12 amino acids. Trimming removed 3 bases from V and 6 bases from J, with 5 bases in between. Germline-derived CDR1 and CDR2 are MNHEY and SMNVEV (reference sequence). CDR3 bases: TGTGCCAGCAGTTTTTCGGCCGGGGAGCTGTTTTTT. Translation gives CASSFSAGELFF.

The CDR3, as DNA: TGTGCCAGCAGCGGGGACCGGGGACAAAGGAACAATGAGCAGTTCTTC. Its translation is CASSGDRGQRNNEQFF. The chain links TRBV9 to TRBJ2-1, with D perhaps matching TRBD1 (6 bases). Trimming removed 3 bases at V and 5 bases at J, with 18 bases between. The CDR3 length is 16 residues. From germline, CDR1 is SGDLS and CDR2 YYNGEE.

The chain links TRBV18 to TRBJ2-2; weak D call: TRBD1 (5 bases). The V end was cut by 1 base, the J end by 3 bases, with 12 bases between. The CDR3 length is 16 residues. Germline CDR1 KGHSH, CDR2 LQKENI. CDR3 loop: CASSPRPGSDTGELFF. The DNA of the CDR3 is TGTGCCAGCTCACCACGCCCAGGGTCTGACACCGGGGAGCTGTTTTTT.

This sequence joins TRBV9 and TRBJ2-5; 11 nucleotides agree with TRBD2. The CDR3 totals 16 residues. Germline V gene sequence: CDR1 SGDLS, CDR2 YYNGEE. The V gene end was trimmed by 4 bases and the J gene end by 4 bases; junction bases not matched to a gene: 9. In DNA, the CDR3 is TGTGCCAGCAGCCATCTGGGGACTAGCGGCGGAGAGACCCAGTACTTC. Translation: CASSHLGTSGGETQYF.

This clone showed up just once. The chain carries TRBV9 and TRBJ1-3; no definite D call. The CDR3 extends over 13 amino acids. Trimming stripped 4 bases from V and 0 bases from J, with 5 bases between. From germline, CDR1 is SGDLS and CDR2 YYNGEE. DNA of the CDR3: TGTGCCAGCAGCTCATCCTCTGGAAACACCATATATTTT. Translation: CASSSSSGNTIYF. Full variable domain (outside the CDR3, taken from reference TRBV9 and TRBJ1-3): DSGVTQTPKHLITATGQRVTLRCSPRSGDLSVYWYQQSLDQGLQFLIQYYNGEERAKGNILERFSAQQFPDLHSELNLSSLELGDSALYFCASSSSSGNTIYFGEGSWLTVV.

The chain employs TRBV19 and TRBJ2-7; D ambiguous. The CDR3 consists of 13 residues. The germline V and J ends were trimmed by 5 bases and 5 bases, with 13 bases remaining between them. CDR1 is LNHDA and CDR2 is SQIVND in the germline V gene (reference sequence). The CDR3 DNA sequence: TGTGCCAGTAGTCCCCAACCTGGGCACGAGCAGTACTTC. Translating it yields CASSPQPGHEQYF.

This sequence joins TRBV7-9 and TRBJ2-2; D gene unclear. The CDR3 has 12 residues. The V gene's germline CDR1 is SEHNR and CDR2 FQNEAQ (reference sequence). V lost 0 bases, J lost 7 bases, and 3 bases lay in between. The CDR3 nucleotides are TGTGCCAGCAGCTTAGCTATCGGGGAGCTGTTTTTT. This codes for CASSLAIGELFF. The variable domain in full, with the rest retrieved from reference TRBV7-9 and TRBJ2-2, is DTGVSQNPRHKITKRGQNVTFRCDPISEHNRLYWYRQTLGQGPEFLTYFQNEAQLEKSRLLSDRFSAERPKGSFSTLEIQRTEQGDSAMYLCASSLAIGELFFGEGSRLTVL.

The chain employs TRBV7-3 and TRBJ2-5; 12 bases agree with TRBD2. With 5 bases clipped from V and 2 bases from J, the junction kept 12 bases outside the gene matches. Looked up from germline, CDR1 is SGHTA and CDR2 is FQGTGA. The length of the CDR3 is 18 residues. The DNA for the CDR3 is TGTGCCAGCAGCCCACGGTCTAGCGGGGGGGCGGGACAAGAGACCCAGTACTTC. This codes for CASSPRSSGGAGQETQYF.

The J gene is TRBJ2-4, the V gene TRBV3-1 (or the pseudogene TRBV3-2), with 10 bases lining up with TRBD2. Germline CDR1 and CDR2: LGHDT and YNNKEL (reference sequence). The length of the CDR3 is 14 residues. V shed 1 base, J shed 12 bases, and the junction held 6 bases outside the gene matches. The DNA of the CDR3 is TGTGCCAGCAGCCAAGCGAGCGGGAGGGCCGGTCAGTACTTC. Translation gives CASSQASGRAGQYF.